The 13 T cell receptor beta chains in this list originate from one sample, sequenced in a study of blood T cell repertoires in COVID-19. Measured with immunoSEQ multiplex PCR; TCRdb has only the in-frame clones, and not every one. The sample holds around 310,000 clones, about 87% seen once. Sequenced input: PBMCs or T cells enriched from blood (not recorded which). The receptors shown here come from a man aged 30 to 39 who had recovered from COVID-19.

The chain is built from TRBV6-5 and TRBJ2-3; 7 bases agree with TRBD2. CDR3 length equals 15 residues. CDR1 MNHEY and CDR2 SVGAGI come from the germline V gene. The V segment lost 6 bases and the J segment 5 bases; nucleotides outside the gene matches: 11. The CDR3 protein is CASSDSGPRGDTQYF. The DNA of the CDR3 is TGTGCCAGCAGCGATAGCGGGCCCCGGGGAGATACGCAGTATTTT.

This sequence joins TRBV11-2 and TRBJ2-5; D possibly corresponds to TRBD1 (6 bases). Per the germline V gene, CDR1 is SGHAT and CDR2 is FQNNGV. The CDR3 totals 14 residues. Trimming stripped 1 base from V and 4 bases from J, with 10 bases between. CDR3 sequence (DNA): TGTGCCAGCAGCTTAGGAGCAGGGGCAGAGACCCAGTACTTC. This codes for CASSLGAGAETQYF.

In DNA form, the CDR3 reads TGTGCCAGCGCCCCGGGACAGGTGAACAATGAGCAGTTCTTC. It translates to CASAPGQVNNEQFF. This chain connects TRBV6-5 to TRBJ2-1; 8 positions agree with TRBD1. Unmatched junction bases numbered 8, after V lost 8 bases and J lost 5 bases. CDR3 length equals 14 residues. The V gene's germline CDR1 is MNHEY and CDR2 SVGAGI.

This chain joins TRBV5-8 and TRBJ1-4, with D possibly being TRBD1 (6 bases). The V gene lost 5 bases and the J gene lost 5 bases, with 25 bases spanning the gap. The V gene's germline CDR1 is SGHTS and CDR2 YDEGEE. The length of the CDR3 is 18 residues. In DNA form, the CDR3 reads TGTGCCAGCAGAAGTGGTCGACAGGACCAACGCCTCAATGAAAAACTGTTTTTT. Residues: CASRSGRQDQRLNEKLFF.

This clone has just a few counts. The V gene is TRBV12-3 or TRBV12-4, the J gene TRBJ1-4; 7 bases are shared with TRBD1. V lost 5 bases, J lost 5 bases, and 2 bases stayed unmatched. The CDR3 extends over 13 amino acids. In nucleotides, the CDR3 is TGTGCCAGCAGTAAGGACAGGAATGAAAAACTGTTTTTT. The encoded protein is CASSKDRNEKLFF.

The chain is built from TRBV5-1 and TRBJ1-4; 7 nucleotides line up with TRBD1. The V gene end was trimmed by 6 bases and the J gene end by 7 bases; junction bases not matched to a gene: 12. The V gene's germline CDR1 is SGHRS and CDR2 YFSETQ. The CDR3 length is 15 residues. This CDR3 reads CASTPSGQRGEKLFF. The CDR3 region has the DNA TGCGCCAGCACTCCGTCGGGACAGCGAGGTGAAAAACTGTTTTTT. The complete variable domain, with remaining parts taken from reference TRBV5-1 and TRBJ1-4, reads KAGVTQTPRYLIKTRGQQVTLSCSPISGHRSVSWYQQTPGQGLQFLFEYFSETQRNKGNFPGRFSGRQFSNSRSEMNVSTLELGDSALYLCASTPSGQRGEKLFFGSGTQLSVL.

The chain is built from TRBV27 and TRBJ2-2; D unclear. V was shortened by 2 bases and J by 6 bases, with 10 bases between the two germline ends. From germline, CDR1 is MNHEY and CDR2 SMNVEV (reference sequence). The CDR3 spans 14 residues. This chain's CDR3 is CASSLQPSSGELFF. The CDR3 DNA sequence: TGTGCCAGCAGTTTACAACCTAGTTCCGGGGAGCTGTTTTTT.

The V and J genes are TRBV9 and TRBJ2-6; TRBD2 is a possible D gene (6 bases). CDR1 SGDLS and CDR2 YYNGEE come from the germline V gene. V gave up 2 bases and J gave up 0 bases, with 12 bases separating them. CDR3 length: 17 residues. The CDR3 is CASSVGLSSSGANVLTF. The DNA of the CDR3 is TGTGCCAGCAGCGTGGGACTTTCTTCCTCTGGGGCCAACGTCCTGACTTTC.

V is TRBV2 and J is TRBJ1-3; a possible D gene is TRBD1 (6 bases). Trimming removed 2 bases from V and 3 bases from J, with 14 bases in between. The CDR3 is 16 amino acids. In germline, CDR1 is SNHLY, CDR2 FYNNEI. CDR3 residues: CASSERPGARGNTIYF. The CDR3 DNA reads TGTGCCAGCAGTGAACGGCCAGGGGCACGTGGAAACACCATATATTTT.

V usage is TRBV19 and J usage is TRBJ2-3, with D maybe TRBD2 (5 bases). The CDR3 is made up of 15 amino acids. The germline gives CDR1 LNHDA, CDR2 SQIVND (reference sequence). V was cut by 2 bases and J by 3 bases, with 12 bases left in between. CDR3 amino acids: CASSIRGGGTDTQYF. The CDR3 DNA reads as TGTGCCAGTAGTATAAGAGGAGGTGGGACAGATACGCAGTATTTT. The whole variable domain, filled in from reference TRBV19 and TRBJ2-3, reads DGGITQSPKYLFRKEGQNVTLSCEQNLNHDAMYWYRQDPGQGLRLIYYSQIVNDFQKGDIAEGYSVSREKKESFPLTVTSAQKNPTAFYLCASSIRGGGTDTQYFGPGTRLTVL.

This sequence joins TRBV28 and TRBJ2-2; 8 nucleotides line up with TRBD1. The CDR3 sequence is 16 residues long. The J segment lost 3 bases and the V segment lost 2 bases, leaving 5 bases of the junction unmatched. Germline CDR1 and CDR2: MDHEN and SYDVKM. The CDR3 is CASSLGGTGHTGELFF. The DNA for the CDR3 is TGTGCCAGCAGTTTAGGGGGGACAGGACACACCGGGGAGCTGTTTTTT.

This clone was detected only a few times. V and J are TRBV18 and TRBJ1-5; D possibly corresponds to TRBD1 (5 bases). V was pared by 3 bases and J by 1 base, with 13 bases between. CDR3 length: 16 amino acids. Per the germline V gene, CDR1 is KGHSH and CDR2 is LQKENI. CDR3 sequence reads: CASSPLGAGSNQPQHF. The CDR3 DNA reads TGTGCCAGCTCACCGTTAGGGGCAGGGAGCAATCAGCCCCAGCATTTT.

This clone showed up just a few times. The chain uses TRBV3-1 (or the pseudogene TRBV3-2) and TRBJ2-7; the match to TRBD1 covers 8 bases. Per germline, CDR1 LGHDT and CDR2 YNNKEL (reference sequence). The V segment lost 5 bases and the J segment 6 bases; nucleotides outside the gene matches: 9. The CDR3 is made up of 14 amino acids. CDR3 protein: CASSETGVYVEQYF. The CDR3 DNA is TGTGCCAGCAGCGAGACAGGGGTCTACGTCGAGCAGTACTTC.